This T cell receptor (beta chain) was documented in a study of blood T cell repertoires in COVID-19. Germline CDR1 is SGHAT and CDR2 is FQDESV (reference sequence). The CDR3 sequence is 15 residues long. The V gene end was trimmed by 5 bases and the J gene end by 2 bases; junction bases not matched to a gene: 6. In the 2 weeks before study entry, exposed participants met a COVID-19 case, which was PCR-confirmed or clinician-diagnosed. Here immunoSEQ multiplex PCR was the method, and the copy in TCRdb shows in-frame clones only, minus some. The data hold about 430,000 clones, with roughly 84% observed a single time.

The specimen sequenced was PBMCs or T cells enriched from blood (not recorded which). This sequence joins TRBV11-1 and TRBJ2-7; the match to TRBD1 covers 10 bases. The clonotype was recovered from a woman between 18 and 30 years old who had been exposed to COVID-19. This CDR3 reads CASSTAGTGAYEQYF. The CDR3 coding sequence is TGTGCCAGCAGCACAGCCGGGACAGGGGCCTACGAGCAGTACTTC. Variable domain in full (rest from reference TRBV11-1 and TRBJ2-7): EAEVAQSPRYKITEKSQAVAFWCDPISGHATLYWYRQILGQGPELLVQFQDESVVDDSQLPKDRFSAERLKGVDSTLKIQPAELGDSAMYLCASSTAGTGAYEQYFGPGTRLTVT.